This T cell receptor beta chain stems from a study of blood T cell repertoires in COVID-19 (dated by TCRdb to 2018 to 2021). Study-wide context: Samples covering the acute and convalescent phases of COVID-19 were provided by collaborators in the United States, Italy and Spain. The material from the prospective study consisted of cDNA or gDNA derived from T cells, B-cell-depleted T cells, or PBMCs. Deeply sampled blood TCRbeta repertoires from subjects exposed to, actively infected with, or recovered from COVID-19 were included in the dataset. The repertoires were released in a freely available public database intended as a resource for research on the immune response to SARS-CoV-2. Samples came from the ongoing ImmuneRACE study (first 160 participants) plus 1,254 subjects from 6 global collaborators. Nearly every sample came with metadata listing a de-identified subject ID, COVID-19 status, age in years and sex. Where HLA class I and class II types were available, the types were taken from metadata supplied by the sample provider, not from assay-based typing. Overall study results and their limits: How much clinical and demographic metadata was included differed by source and by participant, and the metadata was provided uncurated.

V is clipped by 0 bases and J by 3 bases, and the sequence between their germline boundaries is 12 bases long. There are 15 amino acids in the CDR3, from cysteine to phenylalanine inclusive. The CDR3 DNA has 45 bases and is translated from base 1. CDR1 and CDR2 are read off the germline V gene as MNHNS and SASEGT. Comment on this clone: Its antigen is currently not known. One base away there is no much larger clone; base qualities are not given.

The collaborating institutions used their own protocols to collect whole blood in K2EDTA tubes. For TCRbeta analysis, collaborator samples were shipped as frozen whole blood, as isolated PBMCs, or as DNA extracted from either sample type. TCRbeta CDR3 regions were amplified from genomic DNA using the immunoSEQ Assay, a bias-controlled multiplex PCR. As for the original processing: Within the assay, amplification of reference gene primers was used to estimate how many nucleated cells each sample contained. To quantify the absolute abundance of each unique TCRbeta CDR3 rearrangement, sequence reads were collapsed and filtered. For each sample, productive Simpson clonality was calculated as the square root of Simpson's diversity index over productive rearrangements. TCRdb took this table from immuneACCESS and kept in-frame rearrangements with V and J called. Such tables lack part of the clones; where checked against another copy, unresolved V genes explain under half of the gap, and the rest is unexplained. That table is the source of V, J and clone size, and D and trimming were worked out from the DNA. The sample contains over 150,000 clones, approximately 91% of them found a single time. The top ten clonotypes cover about 2% of the sample.

The receptor was derived from a man younger than 35 with acute or convalescent COVID-19. Specimen: peripheral blood. This chain joins TRBV6-1 to TRBJ2-7, with no confidently assigned D gene. The CDR3: CASSEARTVLYEQYF. The DNA sequence is given as TGTGCCAGCAGTGAAGCGCGAACAGTCCTCTACGAGCAGTACTTC.